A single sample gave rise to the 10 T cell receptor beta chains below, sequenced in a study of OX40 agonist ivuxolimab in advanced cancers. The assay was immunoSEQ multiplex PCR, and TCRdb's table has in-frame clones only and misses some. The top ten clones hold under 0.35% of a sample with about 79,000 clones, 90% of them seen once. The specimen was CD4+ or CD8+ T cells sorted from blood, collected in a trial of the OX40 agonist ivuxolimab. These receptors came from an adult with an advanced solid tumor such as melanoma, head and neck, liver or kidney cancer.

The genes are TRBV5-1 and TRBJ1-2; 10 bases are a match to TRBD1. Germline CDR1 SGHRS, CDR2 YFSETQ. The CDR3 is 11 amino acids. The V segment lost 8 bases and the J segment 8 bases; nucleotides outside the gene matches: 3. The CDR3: CASGTGVGYTF. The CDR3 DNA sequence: TGCGCCAGTGGGACAGGGGTCGGCTACACCTTC.

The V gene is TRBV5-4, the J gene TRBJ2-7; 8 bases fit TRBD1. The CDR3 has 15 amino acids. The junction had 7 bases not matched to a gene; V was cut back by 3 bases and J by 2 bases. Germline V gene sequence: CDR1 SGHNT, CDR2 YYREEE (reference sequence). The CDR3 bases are TGTGCCAGCAGCTGGGACGGGACAGGTCCCTACGAGCAGTACTTC. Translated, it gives CASSWDGTGPYEQYF.

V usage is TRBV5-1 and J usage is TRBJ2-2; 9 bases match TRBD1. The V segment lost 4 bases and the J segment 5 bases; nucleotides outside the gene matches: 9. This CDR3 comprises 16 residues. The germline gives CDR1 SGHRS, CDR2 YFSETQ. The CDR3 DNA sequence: TGCGCCAGCAGCCCCTTCCGGGACAGGGCTACCGGGGAGCTGTTTTTT. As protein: CASSPFRDRATGELFF.

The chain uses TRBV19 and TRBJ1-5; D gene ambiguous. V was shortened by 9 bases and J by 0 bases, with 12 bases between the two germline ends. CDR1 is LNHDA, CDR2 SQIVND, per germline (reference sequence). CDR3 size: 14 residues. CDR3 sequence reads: CASLQADSNQPQHF. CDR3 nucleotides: TGTGCCAGCCTACAAGCCGATAGCAATCAGCCCCAGCATTTT.

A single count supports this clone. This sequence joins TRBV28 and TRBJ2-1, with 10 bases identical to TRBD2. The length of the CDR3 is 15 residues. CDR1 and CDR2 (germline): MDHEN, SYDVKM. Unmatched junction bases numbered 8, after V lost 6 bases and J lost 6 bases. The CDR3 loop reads CASSPASGGFNEQFF. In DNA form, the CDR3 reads TGTGCCAGCAGCCCCGCTAGCGGGGGCTTCAATGAGCAGTTCTTC.

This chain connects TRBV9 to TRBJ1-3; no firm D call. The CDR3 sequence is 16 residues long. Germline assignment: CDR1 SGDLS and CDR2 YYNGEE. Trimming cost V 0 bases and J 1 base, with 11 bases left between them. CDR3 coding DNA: TGTGCCAGCAGCGTAGACGTCGACTGGTCTGGAAACACCATATATTTT. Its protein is CASSVDVDWSGNTIYF.

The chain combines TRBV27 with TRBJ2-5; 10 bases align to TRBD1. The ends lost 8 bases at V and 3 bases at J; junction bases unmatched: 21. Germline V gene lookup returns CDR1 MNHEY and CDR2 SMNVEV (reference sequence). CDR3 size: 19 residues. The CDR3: CASGRRYGGPGQGKETQYF. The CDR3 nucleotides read TGTGCCAGCGGAAGACGCTACGGTGGTCCGGGACAGGGGAAAGAGACCCAGTACTTC.

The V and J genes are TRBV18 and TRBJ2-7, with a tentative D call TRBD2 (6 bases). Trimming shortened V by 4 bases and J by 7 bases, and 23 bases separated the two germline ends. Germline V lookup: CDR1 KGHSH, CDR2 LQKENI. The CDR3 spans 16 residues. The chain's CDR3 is CASSRNEGLQGEEQYV. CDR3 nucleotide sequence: TGTGCCAGCTCACGGAATGAGGGACTTCAAGGAGAGGAGCAGTACGTC.

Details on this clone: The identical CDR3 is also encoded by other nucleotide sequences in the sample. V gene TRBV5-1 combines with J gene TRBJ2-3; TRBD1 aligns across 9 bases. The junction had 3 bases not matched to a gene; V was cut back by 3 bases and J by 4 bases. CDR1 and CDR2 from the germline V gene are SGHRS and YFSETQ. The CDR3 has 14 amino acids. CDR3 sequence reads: CASSSRQGADTQYF. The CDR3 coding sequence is TGCGCCAGCAGCTCGCGACAGGGGGCAGATACGCAGTATTTT.

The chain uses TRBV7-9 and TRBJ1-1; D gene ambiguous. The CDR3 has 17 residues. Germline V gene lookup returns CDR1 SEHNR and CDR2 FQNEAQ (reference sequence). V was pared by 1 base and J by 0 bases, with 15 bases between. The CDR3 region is CASSLGGVITMNTEAFF. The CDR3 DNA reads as TGTGCCAGCAGCTTAGGCGGAGTAATTACCATGAACACTGAAGCTTTCTTT. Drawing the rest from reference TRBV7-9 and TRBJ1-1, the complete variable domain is DTGVSQNPRHKITKRGQNVTFRCDPISEHNRLYWYRQTLGQGPEFLTYFQNEAQLEKSRLLSDRFSAERPKGSFSTLEIQRTEQGDSAMYLCASSLGGVITMNTEAFFGQGTRLTVV.